This TCR beta chain derives from a study of T cell changes during pregnancy in multiple sclerosis (dated by TCRdb to the late 2010s). Regarding the research as a whole: The study examined how the T cell repertoire changed over the course of pregnancy in women with multiple sclerosis.

Germline trimming amounts to 7 bases on V and 2 bases on J, with 8 as the count of junction bases outside the gene matches. The germline V gene (reference sequence) supplies CDR1 SEHNR and CDR2 FQNEAQ. Measured from the cysteine to the phenylalanine, the CDR3 is 15 residues long. Of all the DNA, just the CDR3 is kept, 45 bases in frame from base 1. Comment on this clone: Its antigen is currently not known. No much larger clonotype is one base removed from it; base qualities were not supplied.

Libraries were made using the immunoSEQ multiplex PCR assay. In TCRdb, the immuneACCESS table is reduced to in-frame sequences with V and J assigned. These tables do not hold every clone; where another copy was compared, an unresolved V gene accounts for under half, and the others remain unexplained. The sample table lists 95,000 to 100,000 clones, more than 85% of them with a count of one. The ten largest clonotypes hold over 2.5% of the sample. The input for sequencing was peripheral blood, taken in the second trimester of pregnancy. The V and J segments used are TRBV7-9 and TRBJ2-1; 7 nucleotides in the junction match TRBD2. The receptor's source is a female donor with multiple sclerosis, enrolled in a pregnancy study. The nucleotides are TGTGCCAGCATAGCGGGCGAACGTGCCTACAATGAGCAGTTCTTC. The encoded protein is CASIAGERAYNEQFF.